The 23 T cell receptor beta chains in this list originate from one sample, sequenced in a study of control samples from healthy donors and cancer patients. Repertoires were generated with immunoSEQ multiplex PCR, while TCRdb's copy carries only in-frame clones and drops some. The sample lists some 95,000 clones; around nine tenths were seen once. The material sequenced was blood. The source of these receptors is a human donor in good health. The donor label of this sample is uncertain.

V is TRBV19 and J is TRBJ2-5; either TRBD1 or TRBD2 may supply D (5 bases each). CDR3 length: 14 residues. Germline loops: CDR1 LNHDA, CDR2 SQIVND (reference sequence). With 6 bases removed from V and 1 base from J, the gap between germline ends came to 12 bases. CDR3 bases: TGTGCCAGTAGCAACCGGGACCTCCAAGAGACCCAGTACTTC. Its protein product is CASSNRDLQETQYF.

The chain couples TRBV3-1 (or the pseudogene TRBV3-2) to TRBJ2-3; no firm D call. The CDR3 spans 15 residues. In germline, CDR1 is LGHDT, CDR2 YNNKEL (reference sequence). V dropped 0 bases and J dropped 1 base, with 8 bases sitting between them. The CDR3 is CASSQEVGRTDTQYF. The CDR3 nucleotides read TGTGCCAGCAGCCAAGAAGTCGGCCGCACAGATACGCAGTATTTT.

The sample holds one count of this clone. The chain links TRBV14 to TRBJ2-5; perhaps TRBD2 as D (5 bases). CDR1 SGHDN and CDR2 FVKESK come from the germline V gene. The CDR3 is 15 residues long. V dropped 1 base and J dropped 4 bases, with 13 bases sitting between them. DNA of the CDR3: TGTGCCAGCAGCCAAGGGACTTCCGTACGAGAGACCCAGTACTTC. Translated, it gives CASSQGTSVRETQYF.

The rearrangement uses TRBV7-2 and TRBJ2-6; a possible D gene is TRBD1 (5 bases). The CDR3 is 17 amino acids. Germline V gene lookup returns CDR1 SGHTA and CDR2 FQGNSA. Deletions cut 2 bases from V and 0 bases from J, with 11 bases between. The CDR3 region has the DNA TGTGCCAGCAGCTTAATGCAGGGTCTCTCTGGGGCCAACGTCCTGACTTTC. Encoded protein: CASSLMQGLSGANVLTF.

V is TRBV5-1 and J is TRBJ2-1, with 9 bases identical to TRBD2. J lost 8 bases, V lost 4 bases, and 10 bases had no gene match. CDR1 and CDR2 (germline): SGHRS, YFSETQ. The CDR3 contains 15 residues. The CDR3 sequence is CASSVAGAVGDEQFF. The CDR3 DNA sequence: TGCGCCAGCAGCGTAGCGGGGGCCGTGGGCGATGAGCAGTTCTTC.

The chain employs TRBV2 and TRBJ1-2, with TRBD1 as a possible D gene (6 bases). V was shortened by 3 bases and J by 7 bases, with 12 bases between the two germline ends. Germline V gene sequence: CDR1 SNHLY, CDR2 FYNNEI. The CDR3 length is 13 residues. This CDR3 reads CASSEKGVVGYTF. CDR3 nucleotide sequence: TGTGCCAGCAGTGAGAAGGGGGTTGTTGGCTACACCTTC.

The chain recombines TRBV9 with TRBJ2-2; 8 bases align to TRBD1. V shed 6 bases, J shed 1 base, and the junction held 5 bases outside the gene matches. The CDR3 runs to 15 residues. The germline CDR1 and CDR2 sequences are SGDLS and YYNGEE. The CDR3 coding sequence is TGTGCCAGCACGACCGGGACAGGGAACACCGGGGAGCTGTTTTTT. It codes for CASTTGTGNTGELFF.

This clone has only a few counts. The CDR3 sequence is CASSPYGASTDTQYF. Here the CDR3 DNA reads TGCGCCAGCAGCCCCTACGGGGCTAGCACAGATACGCAGTATTTT. The V and J genes are TRBV4-3 and TRBJ2-3; tentatively, D is TRBD1 or TRBD2 (5 bases each). Trimming left V 4 bases short and J 0 bases short, with 11 bases between. The CDR3 sequence is 15 residues long. The germline gives CDR1 LGHNA, CDR2 YSLEER.

The V call is TRBV11-2, the J call TRBJ2-7, with a weak D call TRBD2 (5 bases). Trimming shortened V by 7 bases and J by 4 bases, and 11 bases separated the two germline ends. Looked up from germline, CDR1 is SGHAT and CDR2 is FQNNGV. This CDR3 is built from 12 residues. CDR3 sequence (DNA): TGTGCCAGCAAAGACGCGGGTTACGAGCAGTACTTC. It encodes CASKDAGYEQYF.

V and J are TRBV6-4 and TRBJ1-1; unclear D gene. Trimming took 2 bases from V and 0 from J, leaving 10 bases between them. This CDR3 contains 15 residues. The germline CDR1 and CDR2 sequences are MRHNA and SNTAGT. CDR3: CASSDGQLMNTEAFF. CDR3 DNA sequence: TGTGCCAGCAGTGACGGTCAGCTCATGAACACTGAAGCTTTCTTT.

The chain recombines TRBV27 with TRBJ2-7; D tentatively reads TRBD1 or TRBD2 (5 bases each). This CDR3 region has 9 residues. CDR1 is MNHEY and CDR2 is SMNVEV in the germline V gene (reference sequence). The CDR3 protein is CASSLGTHV. The CDR3 DNA reads as TGTGCCAGCAGTTTAGGGACCCACGTC.

CDR3 nucleotides: TGTGCCAGCCCTAGGACAGGGAACTATGGCTACACCTTC. Protein product: CASPRTGNYGYTF. The chain joins TRBV2 to TRBJ1-2; 8 nucleotides agree with TRBD1. The CDR3 is made up of 13 amino acids. V trimming: 8 bases; J trimming: 2 bases; junction bases outside the gene matches: 4. Germline V gene sequence: CDR1 SNHLY, CDR2 FYNNEI. Filled out from reference TRBV2 and TRBJ1-2, the complete variable domain reads EPEVTQTPSHQVTQMGQEVILRCVPISNHLYFYWYRQILGQKVEFLVSFYNNEISEKSEIFDDQFSVERPDGSNFTLKIRSTKLEDSAMYFCASPRTGNYGYTFGSGTRLTVV.

The J gene is TRBJ2-5, the V gene TRBV28, with D possibly being TRBD1 (6 bases). The germline V gene encodes CDR1 MDHEN and CDR2 SYDVKM. The CDR3 has 14 residues. The V and J ends lost 6 bases and 3 bases respectively, with 14 bases between them. CDR3 residues: CASSLYRVEETQYF. DNA for the CDR3: TGTGCCAGCAGCCTCTACAGGGTCGAAGAGACCCAGTACTTC.

A single count supports this clone. The chain joins TRBV11-2 to TRBJ2-1; 9 nucleotides line up with TRBD2. V was clipped by 5 bases and J by 5 bases; unmatched bases: 7. The V gene's germline CDR1 is SGHAT and CDR2 FQNNGV. CDR3 length: 15 residues. DNA of the CDR3: TGTGCCAGCAGCGCGGGACTAGCAAAAAACAATGAGCAGTTCTTC. It is translated as CASSAGLAKNNEQFF. Looking up the rest from reference TRBV11-2 and TRBJ2-1 gives the full variable domain: EAGVAQSPRYKIIEKRQSVAFWCNPISGHATLYWYQQILGQGPKLLIQFQNNGVVDDSQLPKDRFSAERLKGVDSTLKIQPAKLEDSAVYLCASSAGLAKNNEQFFGPGTRLTVL.

The chain is built from TRBV3-1 (or the pseudogene TRBV3-2) and TRBJ2-5; D gene unclear. Trimming shortened V by 1 base and J by 5 bases, and 11 bases separated the two germline ends. Looked up from germline, CDR1 is LGHDT and CDR2 is YNNKEL (reference sequence). This CDR3 is 14 amino acids long. The chain's CDR3 is CASSQANGLETQYF. The CDR3 nucleotides are TGTGCCAGCAGCCAAGCGAACGGCTTGGAGACCCAGTACTTC.

The chain carries TRBV19 and TRBJ2-1; TRBD1 is a possible D gene (7 bases). V lost 3 bases and J lost 3, with 12 bases in between. The CDR3 has 15 amino acids. Germline values: CDR1 LNHDA, CDR2 SQIVND (reference sequence). The CDR3: CASSIIQGGYNEQFF. The CDR3 coding sequence is TGTGCCAGTAGTATTATTCAGGGGGGCTACAATGAGCAGTTCTTC.

The chain carries TRBV5-6 and TRBJ1-2; D is unclear. Trimming shortened V by 4 bases and J by 2 bases, and 6 bases separated the two germline ends. CDR3 length equals 12 residues. Looked up from germline, CDR1 is SGHDT and CDR2 is YYEEEE. Here the CDR3 DNA reads TGTGCCAGCAGCATGACGAACTATGGCTACACCTTC. Translating it yields CASSMTNYGYTF.

The V and J genes are TRBV7-2 and TRBJ1-2; the D is unclear. Trimming shortened V by 0 bases and J by 8 bases, and 13 bases separated the two germline ends. This CDR3 is built from 14 residues. Germline CDR1 SGHTA, CDR2 FQGNSA. The CDR3 spells CASSLAFAGIGYTF. CDR3 coding DNA: TGTGCCAGCAGCTTAGCGTTTGCGGGAATCGGCTACACCTTC.

The chain links TRBV5-1 to TRBJ1-6, with a weak D call TRBD1 (6 bases). Trimming pared 4 bases from V and 0 bases from J, leaving 11 bases between. Germline V gives CDR1 SGHRS, CDR2 YFSETQ. This CDR3 is 16 amino acids long. The CDR3 sequence: CASSPGQSSYNSPLHF. CDR3 nucleotide sequence: TGCGCCAGCAGCCCCGGACAGAGCTCCTATAATTCACCCCTCCACTTT.

The sample holds one count of this clone. The rearrangement joins TRBV30 to TRBJ1-2; the D gene is possibly TRBD1 (6 bases). This CDR3 contains 14 residues. In germline, CDR1 is GTSNPN, CDR2 SVGIG (reference sequence). V lost 0 bases to trimming and J lost 8 bases, with 16 bases between them. This chain's CDR3 is CAWSVLGGSNGYTF. The CDR3 coding sequence is TGTGCCTGGAGTGTACTAGGGGGGTCTAACGGCTACACCTTC.

This chain uses TRBV12-3 or TRBV12-4 with TRBJ1-6; 7 bases line up with TRBD1. With 7 bases clipped from V and 10 bases from J, the junction kept 7 bases outside the gene matches. This CDR3 is 13 amino acids long. The CDR3 protein is CASTRGQRSPLHF. In DNA, the CDR3 is TGTGCCAGCACCCGGGGACAGCGATCACCCCTCCACTTT.

The chain is built from TRBV5-4 and TRBJ2-1; 7 bases fit TRBD1. V shed 2 bases, J shed 7 bases, and the junction held 9 bases outside the gene matches. CDR3 size: 15 residues. Germline CDR1 is SGHNT and CDR2 is YYREEE (reference sequence). The CDR3 nucleotides read TGTGCCAGCAGCTTTTCCGCTGGGACAGAGAATGAGCAGTTCTTC. Its translation is CASSFSAGTENEQFF.

The chain has TRBV3-1 (or the pseudogene TRBV3-2) and TRBJ1-2, with TRBD1 matching over 11 bases. The germline V gene has CDR1 LGHDT and CDR2 YNNKEL (reference sequence). V lost 4 bases, J lost 4 bases, and 5 bases stayed unmatched. The CDR3 is made up of 15 amino acids. The CDR3 nucleotides read TGTGCCAGCAGCCCCGGGACAGGGGGGGCCTATGGCTACACCTTC. It encodes CASSPGTGGAYGYTF.